These 12 T cell receptor beta chains share one sample of origin, sequenced in a study of T cell responses to AZD1222 COVID-19 vaccine. Only in-frame clones appear in the TCRdb table, and some are missing; sequencing was by immunoSEQ multiplex PCR. Of about 160,000 clones in the sample, roughly 90% are singletons; the top ten hold 4% to 5.5%. The sequences come from peripheral blood, collected 28 days after the second AZD1222 dose. Receptors originate from an adult who received the AZD1222 COVID-19 vaccine.

This clone turned up a few times. DNA of the CDR3: TGTGCCAGCACCAAAGGCAACACTGATGGCTACACCTTC. Translation: CASTKGNTDGYTF. The chain joins TRBV27 to TRBJ1-2; D is ambiguous. Looked up from germline, CDR1 is MNHEY and CDR2 is SMNVEV (reference sequence). The CDR3 extends over 13 amino acids. The V and J ends lost 7 bases and 6 bases respectively, with 15 bases between them.

This clone was recorded a few times. This chain links TRBV5-5 with TRBJ1-5; D is uncertain. V dropped 4 bases and J dropped 0 bases, with 14 bases sitting between them. Germline V CDR1 and CDR2: SGHKS, YYEKEE (reference sequence). The CDR3 is made up of 16 amino acids. CDR3 in DNA: TGTGCCAGCAGCAGGAGGGTCGGGGTTAGCAATCAGCCCCAGCATTTT. Protein: CASSRRVGVSNQPQHF.

This clone was seen a single time. The chain joins TRBV12-3 or TRBV12-4 to TRBJ1-1; D call uncertain. The CDR3 has 12 residues. Trimming removed 6 bases at V and 3 bases at J, with 8 bases between. The CDR3 is CASSRGHTEAFF. The CDR3 region has the DNA TGTGCCAGCAGCCGCGGGCACACTGAAGCTTTCTTT.

The rearrangement uses TRBV7-9 and TRBJ2-7, with D tentatively TRBD2 (6 bases). The CDR3 consists of 14 residues. CDR1 and CDR2 from the germline V gene are SEHNR and FQNEAQ (reference sequence). Trimming removed 6 bases from V and 2 bases from J, with 14 bases in between. CDR3 amino acids: CASSFPGLTYEQYF. The CDR3 nucleotides are TGTGCCAGCAGTTTTCCGGGACTGACCTACGAGCAGTACTTC.

The V gene is TRBV5-1, the J gene TRBJ1-1; no reliable D call. Trimming shortened V by 5 bases and J by 7 bases, and 12 bases separated the two germline ends. Germline V gene lookup returns CDR1 SGHRS and CDR2 YFSETQ. The CDR3 is 12 amino acids. The chain's CDR3 is CASRDPLGEAFF. In DNA, the CDR3 is TGCGCCAGCAGGGATCCCCTGGGTGAAGCTTTCTTT.

The chain has TRBV19 and TRBJ1-5; maybe TRBD1 (6 bases). CDR3 length equals 15 residues. Per the germline V gene, CDR1 is LNHDA and CDR2 is SQIVND (reference sequence). The V end was cut by 10 bases, the J end by 5 bases, with 21 bases between. CDR3: CAINRATDFDQPQHF. The CDR3 DNA sequence: TGTGCCATCAACAGGGCGACCGATTTTGATCAGCCCCAGCATTTT.

V usage is TRBV30 and J usage is TRBJ1-1; the D is unclear. CDR1 is GTSNPN and CDR2 is SVGIG in the germline V gene (reference sequence). The CDR3 covers 15 residues. V was cut by 2 bases and J by 0 bases, with 13 bases left in between. The CDR3 sequence is CAWSPGVPLNTEAFF. CDR3 DNA sequence: TGTGCCTGGAGTCCAGGAGTGCCACTGAACACTGAAGCTTTCTTT.

The chain is built from TRBV3-1 (or the pseudogene TRBV3-2) and TRBJ1-1; D call uncertain. Germline CDR1 and CDR2: LGHDT and YNNKEL (reference sequence). This CDR3 contains 17 residues. Trimming removed 0 bases from V and 5 bases from J, with 19 bases in between. The CDR3 nucleotides read TGTGCCAGCAGCCAAGATAGAGCACCACAAGGTCGGACTGAAGCTTTCTTT. It translates to CASSQDRAPQGRTEAFF.

V is TRBV29-1 and J is TRBJ1-2; possibly TRBD1 for D (5 bases). CDR1 is SQVTM and CDR2 is ANQGSEA in the germline V gene. The CDR3 runs to 17 residues. Trimming took 1 base from V and 2 from J, leaving 20 bases between them. The DNA for the CDR3 is TGCAGCGTTGAAGGGGGACTGGGGGGACTAGACAACTATGGCTACACCTTC. Protein sequence: CSVEGGLGGLDNYGYTF. Full variable domain (rest looked up from reference TRBV29-1 and TRBJ1-2): SAVISQKPSRDICQRGTSLTIQCQVDSQVTMMFWYRQQPGQSLTLIATANQGSEATYESGFVIDKFPISRPNLTFSTLTVSNMSPEDSSIYLCSVEGGLGGLDNYGYTFGSGTRLTVV.

The chain has TRBV12-5 and TRBJ1-5; 7 bases align to TRBD1. This CDR3 has 13 residues. J gave up 9 bases and V 6 bases, and 8 bases lay outside the gene matches. Per the germline V gene, CDR1 is LGHNT and CDR2 is FRNRAP. The CDR3: CASGQEEGAPQHF. The CDR3 DNA reads as TGTGCTAGTGGCCAAGAAGAGGGGGCGCCCCAGCATTTT.

The V call is TRBV6-1, the J call TRBJ1-2, with D unclear. Germline V gene sequence: CDR1 MNHNS, CDR2 SASEGT. The CDR3 runs to 15 residues. V dropped 2 bases and J dropped 5 bases, with 15 bases sitting between them. CDR3 sequence: CASSERAPDLYGYTF. The CDR3 bases are TGTGCCAGCAGTGAACGGGCCCCTGACCTTTATGGCTACACCTTC.

The chain is built from TRBV7-9 and TRBJ2-1; 7 bases map to TRBD2. The CDR3 runs 14 residues. Germline V gene sequence: CDR1 SEHNR, CDR2 FQNEAQ (reference sequence). Trimming removed 1 base from V and 8 bases from J; junction bases left unmatched: 5. The CDR3 DNA is TGTGCCAGCAGCTTAGGACTAGCTTTTGATGAGCAGTTCTTC. Translated, it gives CASSLGLAFDEQFF.